What follows are 22 T cell receptor beta chains derived from one specimen sequenced in a study of blood T cell repertoires in COVID-19. The table came from immunoSEQ multiplex PCR; TCRdb's copy has only in-frame clones and leaves some out. The table has approximately 150,000 clones, 87% seen once. Sample: peripheral blood. These receptors were obtained from a woman aged 55-70 years who had recovered from COVID-19.

The genes are TRBV27 and TRBJ2-5, with a possible D match to TRBD1 (5 bases). The germline V and J ends were trimmed by 6 bases and 5 bases, with 19 bases remaining between them. The CDR3 length is 15 residues. The germline gives CDR1 MNHEY, CDR2 SMNVEV (reference sequence). In DNA, the CDR3 is TGTGCCAGCAGAACCAGGGTTTTTGGTGAGGAGACCCAGTACTTC. Protein product: CASRTRVFGEETQYF.

The J gene is TRBJ2-2, the V gene TRBV10-3; 9 bases are a match to TRBD1. Per germline, CDR1 ENHRY and CDR2 SYGVKD. V trimming: 6 bases; J trimming: 4 bases; junction bases outside the gene matches: 15. The length of the CDR3 is 18 residues. CDR3 loop: CAIRARQGVKRSTGELFF. DNA of the CDR3: TGTGCCATCAGGGCCCGACAGGGGGTGAAAAGGTCCACCGGGGAGCTGTTTTTT.

CDR3 protein: CASSLLRSGGPEQGFF. The CDR3 DNA reads TGTGCCAGCAGTCTTCTCAGGAGCGGGGGGCCCGAGCAGGGGTTCTTC. This chain uses TRBV27 with TRBJ2-1; 9 positions match TRBD2. After removal of 5 bases from V and 15 bases from J, the junction contained 20 bases not matched to a gene. Germline CDR1 reads MNHEY; CDR2 reads SMNVEV (reference sequence). The CDR3 contains 16 residues.

This clone was seen once. The chain links TRBV5-1 to TRBJ2-1; TRBD1 aligns across 11 bases. The CDR3 is made up of 15 amino acids. Germline V gene data show CDR1 as SGHRS and CDR2 as YFSETQ. V lost 4 bases and J lost 2; bases outside the gene matches: 2. The DNA for the CDR3 is TGCGCCAGCAGCAGGGGACAGGGGGCCTACAATGAGCAGTTCTTC. Amino acid sequence: CASSRGQGAYNEQFF. Filled out from reference TRBV5-1 and TRBJ2-1, the complete variable domain reads KAGVTQTPRYLIKTRGQQVTLSCSPISGHRSVSWYQQTPGQGLQFLFEYFSETQRNKGNFPGRFSGRQFSNSRSEMNVSTLELGDSALYLCASSRGQGAYNEQFFGPGTRLTVL.

This chain links TRBV30 with TRBJ1-6, with TRBD1 as a possible D gene (5 bases). This CDR3 spans 15 amino acids. Between the trimmed V and J ends, which lost 2 bases and 7 bases, there was a span of 15 bases. The germline V gene has CDR1 GTSNPN and CDR2 SVGIG (reference sequence). This CDR3 is CAWSRLDSANSPLHF. In DNA, the CDR3 is TGTGCCTGGAGTAGGCTTGACAGTGCAAATTCACCCCTCCACTTT.

This sequence joins TRBV13 and TRBJ2-1, with TRBD1 as a possible D gene (5 bases). V was trimmed by 1 base and J by 0 bases, leaving 19 bases between them. This CDR3 has 19 amino acids. CDR1 is PRHDT, CDR2 FYEKMQ, per germline (reference sequence). The CDR3 region is CASSLVSGANFGSYNEQFF. In DNA, the CDR3 is TGTGCCAGCAGCTTAGTTTCTGGGGCCAACTTCGGCTCCTACAATGAGCAGTTCTTC. Supplemented by reference TRBV13 and TRBJ2-1, the full variable domain reads AAGVIQSPRHLIKEKRETATLKCYPIPRHDTVYWYQQGPGQDPQFLISFYEKMQSDKGSIPDRFSAQQFSDYHSELNMSSLELGDSALYFCASSLVSGANFGSYNEQFFGPGTRLTVL.

The V gene is TRBV5-4, the J gene TRBJ2-7; 15 bases are a match to TRBD2. Germline V CDR1 and CDR2: SGHNT, YYREEE (reference sequence). The CDR3 runs 17 residues. V was pared by 5 bases and J by 0 bases, with 6 bases of the junction left unmatched. The CDR3, as DNA: TGTGCCAGCAGTCCCGGGACTAGCGGGGGGATCTCCTACGAGCAGTACTTC. Its translation is CASSPGTSGGISYEQYF.

The V call is TRBV19, the J call TRBJ2-7; TRBD2 is a possible D gene (6 bases). Looked up from germline, CDR1 is LNHDA and CDR2 is SQIVND (reference sequence). This CDR3 is built from 14 residues. The germline V and J ends were trimmed by 6 bases and 2 bases, with 14 bases remaining between them. The CDR3, as DNA: TGTGCCAGTAGGGGCAGGAGGGGCACCTACGAGCAGTACTTC. This translates into CASRGRRGTYEQYF.

This rearrangement joins TRBV7-2 to TRBJ1-2; D possibly corresponds to TRBD1 (5 bases). Germline lookup yields CDR1 SGHTA and CDR2 FQGNSA. V lost 1 base and J 2 bases, leaving 14 bases between the germline ends. The CDR3 is made up of 16 amino acids. CDR3 region: CASSLGSRVRNYGYTF. Written as DNA, the CDR3 is TGTGCCAGCAGCTTAGGGTCCAGGGTACGGAACTATGGCTACACCTTC.

Only a few counts were recorded for this clone. As DNA, the CDR3 is TGTGCCAGCAGCCAAGGTCTGCAGGGGTTGAACACTGAAGCTTTCTTT. Its protein product is CASSQGLQGLNTEAFF. The V gene is TRBV4-2, the J gene TRBJ1-1; tentative D call: TRBD1 (6 bases). CDR1 is LGHNA, CDR2 YNFKEQ, per germline. The V end lost 1 base, the J end lost 0 bases, and 12 bases lay between the germline ends. This CDR3 is 16 amino acids long.

This clone was observed a few times. The chain recombines TRBV5-4 with TRBJ2-7, with D possibly TRBD1 on 5 matching bases. The CDR3 loop spans 14 amino acids. The germline V gene encodes CDR1 SGHNT and CDR2 YYREEE (reference sequence). Trimming left V 0 bases short and J 2 bases short, with 9 bases between. The CDR3 sequence is CASSLEGPPYEQYF. The CDR3 nucleotides are TGTGCCAGCAGCTTGGAGGGGCCACCCTACGAGCAGTACTTC.

The J gene is TRBJ1-4, the V gene TRBV5-1; 9 bases fit TRBD1. CDR1 is SGHRS, CDR2 YFSETQ, per germline. The V segment lost 6 bases and the J segment 6 bases; nucleotides outside the gene matches: 6. There are 14 residues in the CDR3. The CDR3 coding sequence is TGCGCCAGCACCCCGGGACAGGGAGATGAAAAACTGTTTTTT. This codes for CASTPGQGDEKLFF.

About this clone itself: A junction boundary mismatches the germline segment, possibly from a read error. The chain links TRBV6-1 to TRBJ1-5, with D unresolved. Germline values: CDR1 MNHNS, CDR2 SASEGT. This CDR3 is built from 14 residues. The DNA of the CDR3 is TGTGCCAGCAGCGAAGGAGGTCCCAATCAGCCCCAGCATTTT. Protein sequence: CASSEGGPNQPQHF.

V usage is TRBV3-1 (or the pseudogene TRBV3-2) and J usage is TRBJ1-6; D unresolved. CDR1 is LGHDT, CDR2 YNNKEL, per germline (reference sequence). V lost 0 bases, J lost 0 bases, and 9 bases lay in between. This CDR3 has 17 amino acids. CDR3 residues: CASSQDRMSSYNSPLHF. In DNA, the CDR3 is TGTGCCAGCAGCCAAGATCGAATGAGCTCCTATAATTCACCCCTCCACTTT.

The rearrangement links TRBV19 to TRBJ1-1, with 8 bases identical to TRBD1. This CDR3 is 15 amino acids long. CDR1 is LNHDA, CDR2 SQIVND, per germline (reference sequence). The ends lost 7 bases at V and 1 base at J; junction bases unmatched: 8. The chain's CDR3 is CASKGTGTGNTEAFF. CDR3 nucleotides: TGTGCCAGTAAGGGAACCGGGACAGGGAACACTGAAGCTTTCTTT.

In nucleotides, the CDR3 is TGTGCCAGCAGCTTTTCAGACAGGGAGCTTAATGGCTACACCTTC. Translating it yields CASSFSDRELNGYTF. The gene calls are TRBV7-9 and TRBJ1-2, with 7 positions matching TRBD1. Unmatched junction bases numbered 10, after V lost 3 bases and J lost 6 bases. The germline V gene has CDR1 SEHNR and CDR2 FQNEAQ (reference sequence). The CDR3 runs to 15 residues.

The genes are TRBV10-2 and TRBJ2-5; 13 nucleotides line up with TRBD2. V shed 6 bases and J 5 bases; nucleotides not matched to a gene: 6. The CDR3 has 15 amino acids. The V gene's germline CDR1 is WSHSY and CDR2 SAAADI. The CDR3 DNA follows: TGCGCCAGCAGGGCGACTAGCGGGGGGTGGGAGACCCAGTACTTC. Translating gives CASRATSGGWETQYF.

This chain links TRBV2 with TRBJ2-3; no clear D. CDR3 length: 16 amino acids. Per the germline V gene, CDR1 is SNHLY and CDR2 is FYNNEI. V gave up 4 bases and J gave up 1 base, with 15 bases separating them. DNA of the CDR3: TGTGCCAGCAGTGGGCGTTGGAGCCAAGGCACAGATACGCAGTATTTT. This encodes CASSGRWSQGTDTQYF.

The chain is built from TRBV4-1 and TRBJ1-3, with 7 bases matching TRBD1. V lost 2 bases, J lost 4 bases, and 14 bases stayed unmatched. The V gene's germline CDR1 is MGHRA and CDR2 YSYEKL. The CDR3 has 18 amino acids. CDR3 sequence (DNA): TGCGCCAGCAGCCAATTCTGGGTAAAGGGGGCGCACGGAAACACCATATATTTT. Translation gives CASSQFWVKGAHGNTIYF.

The chain combines TRBV4-1 with TRBJ2-1; the D is unclear. V lost 2 bases to trimming and J lost 3 bases, with 8 bases between them. The CDR3 is 14 residues long. Germline CDR1 MGHRA, CDR2 YSYEKL. The CDR3 sequence is CASSQSTSYNEQFF. The CDR3 DNA reads as TGCGCCAGCAGCCAAAGTACCAGCTACAATGAGCAGTTCTTC.

This chain connects TRBV25-1 to TRBJ2-7, with 7 bases aligning to TRBD1. Germline CDR1 MGHDK, CDR2 SYGVNS. The CDR3 loop spans 14 amino acids. V lost 2 bases and J lost 6; bases outside the gene matches: 7. CDR3 loop: CASSEGTATGEQYF. CDR3 DNA: TGTGCCAGCAGTGAAGGGACAGCGACGGGCGAGCAGTACTTC.

This clone was observed a few times. The rearrangement joins TRBV4-3 to TRBJ2-3; no firm D call. The CDR3 totals 12 residues. Trimming cost V 1 base and J 9 bases, with 8 bases left between them. Germline V lookup: CDR1 LGHNA, CDR2 YSLEER. The CDR3 reads CASSQALGTQYF. The CDR3 region has the DNA TGCGCCAGCAGCCAAGCTCTAGGAACGCAGTATTTT.